This T cell receptor beta chain was profiled in a study of control samples from healthy donors and cancer patients. Assay used: immunoSEQ multiplex PCR; TCRdb lists only in-frame clones, some missing. In the table there are 130,000 or so clones, roughly 84% of which are singletons. Deletions cut 7 bases from V and 0 bases from J, with 16 bases between. Looked up from germline, CDR1 is SGHAT and CDR2 is FQNNGV. The CDR3 covers 17 residues. Sequencing was performed on blood. This receptor was taken from a man in his fifties or sixties in good health. The genes are TRBV11-2 and TRBJ2-6; D perhaps matches TRBD1 (5 bases). The CDR3 DNA follows: TGTGCCAGCACCCCTTGGGGCAGGGACTCTGGGGCCAACGTCCTGACTTTC. It specifies CASTPWGRDSGANVLTF. Looking up the rest from reference TRBV11-2 and TRBJ2-6 gives the full variable domain: EAGVAQSPRYKIIEKRQSVAFWCNPISGHATLYWYQQILGQGPKLLIQFQNNGVVDDSQLPKDRFSAERLKGVDSTLKIQPAKLEDSAVYLCASTPWGRDSGANVLTFGAGSRLTVL.